A single sample gave rise to the 10 T cell receptor beta chains below, sequenced in a study of beta chain features in type 1 diabetes. General observations from the study: Among patients with Type 1 diabetes, TCRB CDR3s were moderately but significantly shorter in every one of the four CD4+ subsets.

Since all of the isolated RNA was reverse transcribed, expressed TCRB transcripts were what got sequenced. Measured with immunoSEQ multiplex PCR; TCRdb has only the in-frame clones, and not every one. The sample gives around 280,000 clones, approximately 15% of which show up once; approximately 0.015% is in the top ten. The antigens for these receptors are not known. Sequencing was performed on naive CD4+ T cells from blood. The receptors were gathered from a man younger than 35 with type 1 diabetes.

A few counts support this clone. The CDR3 is CSVITNTDTQYF. The CDR3 bases are TGCAGCGTTATCACTAACACAGATACGCAGTATTTT. V and J are TRBV29-1 and TRBJ2-3, with unresolved D. The CDR3 totals 12 residues. V lost 5 bases, J lost 2 bases, and 8 bases lay in between. Germline V gene sequence: CDR1 SQVTM, CDR2 ANQGSEA.

This clone has a handful of counts. This chain links TRBV9 with TRBJ2-1; 8 positions match TRBD2. The trim removed 4 bases at V and 3 bases at J, leaving 9 bases unmatched. Germline V gene data show CDR1 as SGDLS and CDR2 as YYNGEE. The CDR3 has 16 amino acids. CDR3 nucleotides: TGTGCCAGCAGCACCACCGGGACTAGGTTCTACAATGAGCAGTTCTTC. Translated: CASSTTGTRFYNEQFF.

The chain recombines TRBV6-1 with TRBJ1-1, with 10 bases that match TRBD1. The CDR3 contains 14 residues. The germline gives CDR1 MNHNS, CDR2 SASEGT. J gave up 5 bases and V 6 bases, and 6 bases lay outside the gene matches. The CDR3 bases are TGTGCCAGCAGCGACAGGGGGCCGGGGACTGAAGCTTTCTTT. It yields the protein CASSDRGPGTEAFF.

The chain carries TRBV30 and TRBJ1-3; D is ambiguous. V shed 2 bases and J shed 1 base, with 21 bases lying between them. Germline CDR1 reads GTSNPN; CDR2 reads SVGIG (reference sequence). CDR3 length equals 18 residues. The CDR3 DNA is TGTGCCTGGAGTAAAGGCGCAGTCCTGAGGTATTCTGGAAACACCATATATTTT. This codes for CAWSKGAVLRYSGNTIYF.

This clone has a handful of counts. This sample includes further DNA sequences coding for the same CDR3. V usage is TRBV28 and J usage is TRBJ2-7; no clear D gene. The V gene's germline CDR1 is MDHEN and CDR2 SYDVKM. Between the trimmed V and J ends, which lost 2 bases and 3 bases, there was a span of 2 bases. This CDR3 region has 11 residues. In DNA, the CDR3 is TGTGCCAGCAGTTTACTCTACGAGCAGTACTTC. As protein: CASSLLYEQYF.

This clone has a handful of counts. In DNA form, the CDR3 reads TGCGCCAGCAGCTTGCTCTCGGACACGCCTGAAGCTTTCTTT. Its protein product is CASSLLSDTPEAFF. The chain recombines TRBV5-1 with TRBJ1-1; TRBD1 is a possible D gene (5 bases). Germline V lookup: CDR1 SGHRS, CDR2 YFSETQ. This CDR3 spans 14 amino acids. Between the trimmed V and J ends, which lost 1 base and 6 bases, there was a span of 13 bases. Combining the CDR3 with reference TRBV5-1 and TRBJ1-1 gives the whole variable domain KAGVTQTPRYLIKTRGQQVTLSCSPISGHRSVSWYQQTPGQGLQFLFEYFSETQRNKGNFPGRFSGRQFSNSRSEMNVSTLELGDSALYLCASSLLSDTPEAFFGQGTRLTVV.

This clone has just a few counts. V and J are TRBV13 and TRBJ1-5; maybe TRBD1 (6 bases). Per the germline V gene, CDR1 is PRHDT and CDR2 is FYEKMQ (reference sequence). The CDR3 loop spans 17 amino acids. The V end was cut by 7 bases, the J end by 5 bases, with 24 bases between. The CDR3 sequence: CASITSGSSPGDQPQHF. CDR3 DNA: TGTGCCAGCATCACCAGTGGGTCCAGCCCAGGGGATCAGCCCCAGCATTTT.

This clone has a handful of counts. The rearrangement uses TRBV4-2 and TRBJ2-7, with D tentatively TRBD1 (6 bases). Trimming left V 1 base short and J 3 bases short, with 13 bases between. The CDR3 totals 15 residues. The germline gives CDR1 LGHNA, CDR2 YNFKEQ. DNA of the CDR3: TGTGCCAGCAGCCAAGGCGGACAGCGGAACTACGAGCAGTACTTC. It yields the protein CASSQGGQRNYEQYF.

In its sample, this clone was seen a few times. The V gene is TRBV15, the J gene TRBJ2-1; TRBD2 agrees at 13 bases. The CDR3 consists of 20 residues. Unmatched junction bases numbered 14, after V lost 0 bases and J lost 6 bases. Germline lookup yields CDR1 LNHNV and CDR2 YYDKDF (reference sequence). The DNA for the CDR3 is TGTGCCACCAGCAGAGATTGGACTAGCGGGAGAGGATGGGTGGGCAATGAGCAGTTCTTC. This translates into CATSRDWTSGRGWVGNEQFF. Supplemented by reference TRBV15 and TRBJ2-1, the full variable domain reads DAMVIQNPRYQVTQFGKPVTLSCSQTLNHNVMYWYQQKSSQAPKLLFHYYDKDFNNEADTPDNFQSRRPNTSFCFLDIRSPGLGDTAMYLCATSRDWTSGRGWVGNEQFFGPGTRLTVL.

The chain joins TRBV30 to TRBJ2-5; tentatively, D is TRBD2 (6 bases). The closer fit of TRBJ2-7 to the DNA end suggests the J call may be wrong. Germline V gene data show CDR1 as GTSNPN and CDR2 as SVGIG (reference sequence). CDR3 length: 14 amino acids. CDR3 region: CAWRLGRGTYEQYF. Written as DNA, the CDR3 is TGTGCCTGGAGACTCGGACGGGGGACCTACGAGCAGTACTTC.